This T cell receptor beta chain was obtained from a study of Ad26.COV2.S vaccination and SARS-CoV-2 variants. Study in general: The donor was enrolled in the Ad26.COV2.S arm of the COV1001 trial. In the study, Ad26.COV2.S was injected intramuscularly once, or twice 56 days apart. General study points: Vaccine recipients and placebo recipients showed similar non-spike TCR breadth. The placebo group had lower spike-specific TCR breadth than the vaccine recipients did.

Treatment: around 19 received Ad26.COV2.S at low or high dose, single or two shots; about 5 received placebo; per-sample allocation not given. Vaccine and placebo recipients were sampled on day 63 after the first injection. The method was immunoSEQ multiplex PCR; TCRdb's version includes in-frame clones alone and lacks a portion of them. Of 430,000 or so clones detected, over 75% appear once; the ten largest clones hold 12%. As concerns this clone: Its target is unknown.

The V gene end was trimmed by 3 bases and the J gene end by 5 bases; junction bases not matched to a gene: 16. The CDR3 extends over 18 amino acids. Germline CDR1 KGHSH, CDR2 LQKENI. Sample: peripheral blood, taken in a trial of Ad26.COV2.S vaccine versus placebo. This TCR was sampled from a person aged 18-60 years who received the Ad26.COV2.S COVID-19 vaccine or a placebo. The rearrangement links TRBV18 to TRBJ2-1, with TRBD1 matching over 7 bases. CDR3 sequence reads: CASSPIPPTGLNNNEQFF. In DNA form, the CDR3 reads TGTGCCAGCTCACCCATACCCCCGACAGGGCTGAACAACAATGAGCAGTTCTTC.